This is a list of T cell receptor beta chains from one sample in a study of blood T cell repertoires in COVID-19. Method: immunoSEQ multiplex PCR; TCRdb's copy keeps in-frame clones and lacks some. The table has 200,000 to 250,000 clones, roughly 90% seen once. The sequencing sample was made of PBMCs or T cells enriched from blood (not recorded which). These receptors were obtained from a woman in her twenties or thirties who had recovered from COVID-19. Both conserved end residues are trimmed from each CDR3. A D gene is named only where the DNA matches it firmly.

V	D	J	length	CDR3
TRBV28	-	TRBJ2-1	10	ASSLSIHEQF
TRBV4-1	TRBD2	TRBJ2-1	13	ASSQSGLALNEQF
TRBV5-1	TRBD2	TRBJ2-2	14	ASIPGLAGPTGELF
TRBV5-4	-	TRBJ1-1	15	ASSRGGGTGRRTEAF
TRBV6-5	TRBD1	TRBJ1-6	13	ASSYGQGSGSPLH
TRBV10-3	TRBD1	TRBJ1-2	12	AISDLQGAFGYT
TRBV10-3	TRBD1	TRBJ1-3	13	AISERTGGGNTIY
TRBV20-1	-	TRBJ1-1	15	SASPWGVSTASTEAF
TRBV4-2	TRBD1	TRBJ2-7	13	ASSNRDREFYEQY
TRBV6-1	-	TRBJ2-7	13	ASSEVGRLVYEQY
TRBV30	-	TRBJ1-1	12	AWSGGLTNTEAF
TRBV4-3	TRBD1	TRBJ1-1	15	ASSQDLEAGGRGEAF
TRBV12-3/TRBV12-4	-	TRBJ2-7	10	AIATGSYEQY
TRBV28	-	TRBJ1-5	13	ASSLLQGGDQPQH
TRBV27	TRBD2	TRBJ2-7	10	ASGTGGYEQY
TRBV5-4	TRBD1	TRBJ1-2	12	ASSGGDSNYGYT
TRBV28	-	TRBJ2-7	13	ASSFGDSPTYEQY
TRBV6-5	-	TRBJ1-3	14	ASSYSQGSSGNTIY
TRBV7-3	-	TRBJ1-2	14	ASSPTAQGGRYGYT
TRBV29-1	-	TRBJ1-1	10	SVIGVATEAF
TRBV27	-	TRBJ1-1	11	ASSRGLLTEAF
TRBV3-1/TRBV3-2	TRBD1	TRBJ1-1	13	ASSQAAQGGTEAF
TRBV6-5	TRBD2	TRBJ2-7	13	ASSQLAGSYYEQY
TRBV15	TRBD2	TRBJ2-7	14	ATSRDTGRSTYEQY
TRBV18	TRBD1	TRBJ1-1	13	ASSAGTVKNTEAF
TRBV7-2	TRBD1	TRBJ1-1	12	ASSKGQGSTEAF
TRBV16	TRBD1	TRBJ1-6	13	ASSPHRGQGTPLH
TRBV28	TRBD2	TRBJ2-3	16	ASSLWKRLTSGTDTQY
TRBV18	-	TRBJ2-5	12	ASSPPVSQETQY
TRBV9	TRBD2	TRBJ2-6	14	ASSGEGARGANVLT
TRBV19	TRBD2	TRBJ2-1	10	MTSGEGDEQF
TRBV5-1	-	TRBJ2-1	9	ASSLDRQQF
TRBV4-2	-	TRBJ2-1	11	ASSLTLGDEQF
TRBV4-2	TRBD2	TRBJ2-1	14	ASSPPLAGGLDEQF
TRBV7-2	-	TRBJ2-4	11	ASSPRAKNIQY
TRBV19	TRBD1	TRBJ1-5	14	ASRILGTAGNQPQH
TRBV27	TRBD2	TRBJ2-1	13	ASSLSLAGGYEQF
TRBV6-1	-	TRBJ1-1	11	ASSEVGGGGAF